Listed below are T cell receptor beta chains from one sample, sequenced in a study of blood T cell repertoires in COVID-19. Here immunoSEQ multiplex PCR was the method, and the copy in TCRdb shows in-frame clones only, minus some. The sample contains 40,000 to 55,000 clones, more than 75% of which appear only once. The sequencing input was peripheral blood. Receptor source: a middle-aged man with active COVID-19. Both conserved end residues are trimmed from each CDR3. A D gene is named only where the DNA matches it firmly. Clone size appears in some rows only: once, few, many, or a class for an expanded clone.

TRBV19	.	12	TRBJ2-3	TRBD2	ASKLIAGPDTQY
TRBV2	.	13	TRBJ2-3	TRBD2	ASSEALLGGSSQY
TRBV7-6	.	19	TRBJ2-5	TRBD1	ASSPTGNILGQNRLGETQY
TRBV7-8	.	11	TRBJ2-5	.	ASSSDGGRTQY
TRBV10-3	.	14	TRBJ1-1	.	AISETLEGGGTEAF
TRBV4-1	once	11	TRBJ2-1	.	ASSQDFRNEQF
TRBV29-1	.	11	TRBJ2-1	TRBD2	SVLKREGNEQF
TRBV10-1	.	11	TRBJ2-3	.	ASSESFADTQY
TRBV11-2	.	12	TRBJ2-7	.	ASSSFTGAYEQY
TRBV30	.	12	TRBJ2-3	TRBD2	AWSVGGDTDTQY
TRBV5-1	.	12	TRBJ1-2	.	ASSLSVGARGYT
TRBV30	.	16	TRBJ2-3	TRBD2	AWKDPWTSGRLPDTQY
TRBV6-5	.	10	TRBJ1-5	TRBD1	AGGQVNQPQH
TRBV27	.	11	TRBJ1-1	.	ASSLGGNTEAF
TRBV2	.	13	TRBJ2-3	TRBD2	ASSWTSGGADTQY
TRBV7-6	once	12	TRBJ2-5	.	ASSWRPVGETQY
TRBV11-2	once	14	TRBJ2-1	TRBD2	ASRYPGLAGVNEQF
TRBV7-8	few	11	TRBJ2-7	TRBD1	ASSVGQANEQY
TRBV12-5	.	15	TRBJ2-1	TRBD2	ASGLVLIAGGPYEQF
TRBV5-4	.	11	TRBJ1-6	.	AGPGASNSPLH
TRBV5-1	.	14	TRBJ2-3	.	ASTLGQLVSTDTQY
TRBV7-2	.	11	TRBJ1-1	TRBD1	ASSFDRDTEAF
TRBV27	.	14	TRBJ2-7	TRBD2	ASSLKASGSSYEQY
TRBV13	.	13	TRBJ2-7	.	ASSFAADTPYEQY
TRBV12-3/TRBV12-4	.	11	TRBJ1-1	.	ASRVAASPEAF
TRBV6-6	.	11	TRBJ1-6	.	ASSYSAVTPLH
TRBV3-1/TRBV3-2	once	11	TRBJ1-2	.	ASSQEKVGSYT
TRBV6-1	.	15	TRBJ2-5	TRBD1	ASRESIITGQKETQY
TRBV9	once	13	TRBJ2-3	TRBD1	ASSESGQGTDTQY
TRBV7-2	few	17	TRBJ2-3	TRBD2	ASSLGSSGGRYSTDTQY
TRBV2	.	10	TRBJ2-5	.	ASSEGRGTQY
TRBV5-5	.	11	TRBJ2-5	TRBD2	VSGRGLQETQY
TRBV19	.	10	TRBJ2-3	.	ASSIDSYTQY
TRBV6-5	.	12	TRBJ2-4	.	ASSYSITGNIQY
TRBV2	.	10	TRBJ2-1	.	ASNGLLNEQF
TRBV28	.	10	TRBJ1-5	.	ASSFRSQPQH
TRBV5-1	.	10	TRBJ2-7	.	ASSLVRGEQY
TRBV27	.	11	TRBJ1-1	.	ASSIGGFTEAF
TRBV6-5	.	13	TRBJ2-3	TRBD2	ASRDSGRARDTQY
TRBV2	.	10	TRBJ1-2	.	ASSESSYGYT
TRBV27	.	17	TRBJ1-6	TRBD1	ASPESDRASLHYNSPLH
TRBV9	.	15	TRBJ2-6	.	ASSVGYSGSGANVLT
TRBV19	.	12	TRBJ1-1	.	ASSLSTGNTEAF
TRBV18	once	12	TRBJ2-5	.	ASSPGLPQETQY
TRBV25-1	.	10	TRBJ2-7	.	ASSRGTYEQY
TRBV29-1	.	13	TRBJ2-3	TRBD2	SARTSGAPTDTQY
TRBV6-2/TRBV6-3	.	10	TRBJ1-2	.	ASSYPQYGYT
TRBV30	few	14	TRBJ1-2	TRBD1	ASYRDRAKANYGYT
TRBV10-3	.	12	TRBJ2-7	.	AISESFLPYEQY